The entry below describes one TCR beta chain. As yet, its antigen is unknown. Time point: blood from clinic visit 5 months post-surgery; TSC patient then seizure free. Sequencing was limited to surgery cases with top T cell transcript signatures in brain tissue. At least one anti-epileptic drug was given before surgery. Using immunoSEQ multiplex PCR, the repertoire was profiled, and TCRdb retains in-frame clones only, with some absent. The sample shows 340,000 or so clones, 93% of them seen only once. The data were taken from a study of brain T cells in children with intractable seizures. Findings and caveats of the study: Patients' HCMV serostatus was unknown; virus specificity rests on CDR3 similarity alone.

The sequence was collected from a boy younger than two with tuberous sclerosis and intractable seizures. The sample consisted of peripheral blood, taken roughly 5 months after surgery.

For the CDR3, the DNA is TGTGCCAGCAGGACGGGGGCCGTGCTATGGAATGAGCAGTTCTTC. Protein: CASRTGAVLWNEQFF. The rearrangement links TRBV6-5 to TRBJ2-1, with D perhaps being TRBD1 or TRBD2 (6 bases each). The CDR3 is 15 amino acids. Trimming stripped 6 bases from V and 7 bases from J, with 19 bases between. The V gene's germline CDR1 is MNHEY and CDR2 SVGAGI.